This TCR beta chain was sequenced during a study of human T cells and chemical hapten exposure. Trimming took 5 bases from V and 4 from J; bases not matched to a gene: 15. The germline V gene has CDR1 SGHVS and CDR2 FQNEAQ. This CDR3 region has 17 residues. The time point: pre-sensitization, week 0. The treatment was: therapeutic diphenylcyclopropenone sensitization with weekly scalp DPC. TCRdb recomputed calls from the RACE reads with MiXCR, one row per CDR3 protein. The sample contains about 260,000 distinct CDR3 sequences, over 8% of which appear only once. The chain joins TRBV7-8 to TRBJ2-3; 7 nucleotides agree with TRBD1. This receptor was obtained from a woman between 40 and 55 years old with alopecia areata. Some clones in this sample may be carry-over from other donors' samples. Sequenced material: whole blood, taken in connection with sensitization to the hapten diphenylcyclopropenone (DPC). Here the CDR3 DNA reads TGTGCCAGCAGCCACGGACAAGGGGGCACTGTCTCAGATACGCAGTATTTT. Translated, it gives CASSHGQGGTVSDTQYF.